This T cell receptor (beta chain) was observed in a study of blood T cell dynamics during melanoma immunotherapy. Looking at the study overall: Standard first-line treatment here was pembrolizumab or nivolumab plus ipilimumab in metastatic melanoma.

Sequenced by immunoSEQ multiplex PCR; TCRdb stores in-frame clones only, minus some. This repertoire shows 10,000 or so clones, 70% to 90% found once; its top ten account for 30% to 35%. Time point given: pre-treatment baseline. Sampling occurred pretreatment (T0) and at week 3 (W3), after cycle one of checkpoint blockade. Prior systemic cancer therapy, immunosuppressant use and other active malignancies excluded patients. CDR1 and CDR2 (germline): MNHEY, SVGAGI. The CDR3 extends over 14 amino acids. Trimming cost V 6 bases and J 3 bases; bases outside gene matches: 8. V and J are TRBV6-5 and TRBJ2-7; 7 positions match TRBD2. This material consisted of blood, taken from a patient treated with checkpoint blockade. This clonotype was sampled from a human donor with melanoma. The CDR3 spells CASSPGGLYYEQYF. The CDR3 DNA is TGTGCCAGCAGCCCCGGGGGGTTGTACTACGAGCAGTACTTC.